The 32 T cell receptor beta chains in this list originate from one sample, sequenced in a study of T cells in Graves' hyperthyroidism and ophthalmopathy. The TCR beta CDR3 regions underwent amplification using RNA transcripts as the source. RT-PCR in the first round (using the HTBI primer set) targeted the TCR CDR3. Via MiXCR, TCRdb re-called the multiplex PCR reads, giving one row per CDR3 protein. Among approximately 380,000 distinct CDR3 sequences listed, about 18% were seen once. The source material was blood. The source is a woman between 18 and 30 years old with Graves' hyperthyroidism.

Ten or more counts support this clonotype. V gene TRBV28 combines with J gene TRBJ1-1, with D uncertain. Germline V lookup: CDR1 MDHEN, CDR2 SYDVKM. The CDR3 has 11 amino acids. V was cut by 3 bases and J by 5 bases, with 4 bases left in between. The CDR3 loop reads CASSFSTEAFF. CDR3 coding DNA: TGTGCCAGCAGTTTCAGTACTGAAGCTTTCTTT.

The sample holds a few counts of this clonotype. This sequence joins TRBV7-3 and TRBJ1-5; D uncertain. In germline, CDR1 is SGHTA, CDR2 FQGTGA. V lost 5 bases to trimming and J lost 5 bases, with 10 bases between them. CDR3 length equals 13 residues. CDR3 residues: CASSATDDQPQHF. CDR3 DNA sequence: TGTGCCAGCAGCGCGACTGATGATCAGCCCCAGCATTTT.

This clonotype was counted many times. The chain uses TRBV6-1 and TRBJ2-2, with TRBD1 identical over 7 bases. The CDR3 is 15 residues long. J gave up 0 bases and V 6 bases, and 4 bases lay outside the gene matches. In germline, CDR1 is MNHNS, CDR2 SASEGT. CDR3 amino acids: CASRPGTANTGELFF. CDR3 bases: TGTGCCAGCAGACCCGGGACAGCGAACACCGGGGAGCTGTTTTTT.

Ten or more counts support this clonotype. J is TRBJ1-1 and V is TRBV4-1, with TRBD1 matching 9 bases. The CDR3 runs 15 residues. The V and J ends lost 3 bases and 0 bases, in that order; junction bases with no gene match: 2. Germline V gene sequence: CDR1 MGHRA, CDR2 YSYEKL. DNA for the CDR3: TGCGCCAGCAGCCAGAGACAGGGGGTGAACACTGAAGCTTTCTTT. Its protein product is CASSQRQGVNTEAFF.

This clonotype was seen ten or more times. The CDR3 reads CASSYWEGREGGYTF. Here the CDR3 DNA reads TGTGCCAGCAGTTACTGGGAGGGCAGGGAGGGAGGCTACACCTTC. This chain uses TRBV6-5 with TRBJ1-2; tentative D call: TRBD1 (5 bases). Germline CDR1 and CDR2: MNHEY and SVGAGI. CDR3 length: 15 residues. Trimming removed 1 base at V and 8 bases at J, with 17 bases between.

This clonotype appeared once. The CDR3 does not close with the conserved phenylalanine or tryptophan, likely indicating a read error. No DNA is shown, since the ends of the CDR3 on it are uncertain; the CDR3 is the one TCRdb lists. V is TRBV21-1 and J is TRBJ1-1. TRBV21-1 is an annotated pseudogene. With termini counted, the CDR3 has 13 amino acids. The chain's CDR3 is CASCITRNTEAFI.

This clonotype has ten or more counts. The chain recombines TRBV10-3 with TRBJ2-7; no clear D. V was pared by 6 bases and J by 0 bases, with 18 bases between. The CDR3 has 16 residues. Germline values: CDR1 ENHRY, CDR2 SYGVKD. CDR3 amino acids: CAISPGQAADSYEQYF. For the CDR3, the DNA is TGTGCCATCAGCCCAGGCCAGGCAGCCGACTCCTACGAGCAGTACTTC.

This chain links TRBV24-1 with TRBJ2-7, with a possible D match to TRBD2 (5 bases). Deletions cut 9 bases from V and 6 bases from J, with 17 bases between. CDR3 length equals 13 residues. CDR1 is KGHDR, CDR2 SFDVKD, per germline. The CDR3 is CATSAGSGSEQYF. The CDR3 coding sequence is TGTGCCACCTCGGCGGGCTCGGGGAGCGAGCAGTACTTC.

The gene calls are TRBV25-1 and TRBJ2-5; D gene unclear. Trimming removed 2 bases at V and 0 bases at J, with 13 bases between. Germline CDR1 and CDR2: MGHDK and SYGVNS. There are 16 residues in the CDR3. CDR3 residues: CASSEQAPTHQETQYF. The CDR3 coding sequence is TGTGCCAGCAGTGAACAAGCCCCAACACACCAAGAGACCCAGTACTTC.

This clonotype occurred many times. The chain uses TRBV27 and TRBJ1-5; the D is unclear. V was trimmed by 4 bases and J by 3 bases, leaving 13 bases between them. CDR1 is MNHEY, CDR2 SMNVEV, per germline (reference sequence). The length of the CDR3 is 15 residues. This chain's CDR3 is CASSWGRGVNQPQHF. CDR3 bases: TGTGCCAGCAGTTGGGGTCGTGGGGTCAATCAGCCCCAGCATTTT.

This clonotype was seen a handful of times. The CDR3 protein is CSVAPRQGAYEQYF. The CDR3 DNA reads as TGCAGCGTTGCTCCCAGGCAGGGGGCCTACGAGCAGTACTTC. The chain carries TRBV29-1 and TRBJ2-7, with 7 bases matching TRBD1. After removal of 4 bases from V and 2 bases from J, the junction contained 8 bases not matched to a gene. The CDR3 has 14 amino acids. The germline V gene has CDR1 SQVTM and CDR2 ANQGSEA.

This clonotype was observed many times. The rearrangement links TRBV7-9 to TRBJ1-5; no clear D gene. CDR1 is SEHNR, CDR2 FQNEAQ, per germline (reference sequence). The V and J ends lost 7 bases and 0 bases respectively, with 7 bases between them. The CDR3 consists of 13 residues. Here the CDR3 reads CASNYNSNQPQHF. CDR3 nucleotides: TGTGCCAGCAACTATAATAGCAATCAGCCCCAGCATTTT.

Remarks on this clonotype: The junction does not match germline at one end; this may be a read error. CDR3 loop: CASSLEAGTNYGHTF. The CDR3 DNA reads as TGTGCCAGCAGCTTAGAAGCAGGGACTAACTATGGCCACACCTTC. This chain joins TRBV11-2 and TRBJ1-2, with D perhaps matching TRBD1 (5 bases). Germline V gene data show CDR1 as SGHAT and CDR2 as FQNNGV. The CDR3 runs to 15 residues. Filled out from reference TRBV11-2 and TRBJ1-2, the complete variable domain reads EAGVAQSPRYKIIEKRQSVAFWCNPISGHATLYWYQQILGQGPKLLIQFQNNGVVDDSQLPKDRFSAERLKGVDSTLKIQPAKLEDSAVYLCASSLEAGTNYGHTFGSGTRLTVV.

In this sample, this clonotype turned up many times. This chain uses TRBV10-3 with TRBJ1-1; a weak D match, TRBD1 (6 bases). V lost 11 bases, J lost 0 bases, and 13 bases lay in between. Germline values: CDR1 ENHRY, CDR2 SYGVKD. CDR3 length: 13 amino acids. The CDR3 region has the DNA TGTGCCGTGGCAGGGGAAATGAACACTGAAGCTTTCTTT. Translating it yields CAVAGEMNTEAFF.

The chain is built from TRBV28 and TRBJ1-6; a possible D gene is TRBD1 (5 bases). The CDR3 consists of 13 residues. Germline V gene sequence: CDR1 MDHEN, CDR2 SYDVKM. With 2 bases removed from V and 8 bases from J, the gap between germline ends came to 7 bases. The CDR3 DNA is TGTGCCAGCAGTTTACCGGGACATTCACCCCTCCACTTT. It yields the protein CASSLPGHSPLHF. The variable domain in full, with the rest retrieved from reference TRBV28 and TRBJ1-6, is DVKVTQSSRYLVKRTGEKVFLECVQDMDHENMFWYRQDPGLGLRLIYFSYDVKMKEKGDIPEGYSVSREKKERFSLILESASTNQTSMYLCASSLPGHSPLHFGNGTRLTVT.

The V and J genes are TRBV5-1 and TRBJ1-5; a weak D match, TRBD1 (6 bases). CDR3 length: 13 residues. Trimming stripped 3 bases from V and 7 bases from J, with 11 bases between. Germline-derived CDR1 and CDR2 are SGHRS and YFSETQ. The CDR3 nucleotides are TGCGCCAGCAGCTGGGGGCCGGGACAGCCCCAGCATTTT. It encodes CASSWGPGQPQHF.

The V and J genes are TRBV7-2 and TRBJ2-5, with D unresolved. The V end lost 9 bases, the J end lost 5 bases, and 13 bases lay between the germline ends. Germline CDR1 reads SGHTA; CDR2 reads FQGNSA. CDR3 length: 12 residues. CDR3 sequence: CASSWSGETQYF. CDR3 DNA sequence: TGTGCCAGTTCTTGGAGTGGGGAGACCCAGTACTTC.

There are many counts of this clonotype. The V and J genes are TRBV28 and TRBJ1-2; 7 bases align to TRBD1. Germline CDR1 MDHEN, CDR2 SYDVKM. The CDR3 consists of 15 residues. The ends lost 11 bases at V and 4 bases at J; junction bases unmatched: 16. This CDR3 reads CAAGQETDRAYGYTF. The CDR3 DNA follows: TGTGCCGCCGGCCAAGAGACTGACAGGGCCTATGGCTACACCTTC.

This clonotype was found many times. The genes are TRBV19 and TRBJ1-1, with D perhaps matching TRBD1 (6 bases). Germline CDR1 LNHDA, CDR2 SQIVND (reference sequence). Trimming left V 4 bases short and J 0 bases short, with 15 bases between. This CDR3 region has 16 residues. The CDR3 region is CASSSGTTYMNTEAFF. The CDR3 bases are TGTGCCAGTAGTAGCGGGACAACTTATATGAACACTGAAGCTTTCTTT.

As to this clonotype: The junction shows a germline mismatch at one end, possibly a read error. The J gene is TRBJ1-1, the V gene TRBV2, with a weak D call TRBD1 (6 bases). Germline CDR1 and CDR2: SNHLY and FYNNEI. CDR3 size: 13 residues. Written as DNA, the CDR3 is TGTGCCAGCAGTTACACAGGGATCACTGAAGCTTCCTTT. This gives the protein CASSYTGITEASF.

The chain recombines TRBV6-5 with TRBJ2-7; 8 positions match TRBD2. V trimming: 2 bases; J trimming: 6 bases; junction bases outside the gene matches: 6. This CDR3 has 14 amino acids. Germline assignment: CDR1 MNHEY and CDR2 SVGAGI. The CDR3 DNA reads as TGTGCCAGCAGTTACGGTGCCGCGGGGGGCGAGCAGTACTTC. It encodes CASSYGAAGGEQYF.

Ten or more counts support this clonotype. This chain joins TRBV11-1 and TRBJ1-1; D perhaps matches TRBD1 (5 bases). V was trimmed by 6 bases and J by 6 bases, leaving 23 bases between them. CDR1 and CDR2 from the germline V gene are SGHAT and FQDESV (reference sequence). This CDR3 has 16 amino acids. CDR3 loop: CASSPPSHWSGAEAFF. DNA of the CDR3: TGTGCCAGCAGTCCACCCTCGCATTGGTCGGGGGCTGAAGCTTTCTTT.

Ten or more counts support this clonotype. The chain has TRBV20-1 and TRBJ1-1; possibly TRBD1 for D (5 bases). Germline CDR1 and CDR2: DFQATT and SNEGSKA (reference sequence). The CDR3 has 14 amino acids. The V and J ends lost 5 bases and 1 base respectively, with 14 bases between them. CDR3 DNA sequence: TGCAGTGCTGACCGGGACGTTCGGAACACTGAAGCTTTCTTT. Translating it yields CSADRDVRNTEAFF.

The sample holds a few counts of this clonotype. The V and J genes are TRBV15 and TRBJ1-5; the D gene is possibly TRBD1 (5 bases). The CDR3 sequence is 14 residues long. CDR1 and CDR2 from the germline V gene are LNHNV and YYDKDF (reference sequence). The V end was cut by 1 base, the J end by 2 bases, with 6 bases between. CDR3: CATSRGGGNQPQHF. The CDR3 DNA is TGTGCCACCAGCAGAGGGGGGGGCAATCAGCCCCAGCATTTT.

Points on this clonotype: One junction end does not reproduce the germline sequence, and a read error may be involved. The chain carries TRBV4-1 and TRBJ2-2; a weak D match, TRBD2 (5 bases). This CDR3 spans 17 amino acids. CDR1 is MGHRA, CDR2 YSYEKL, per germline. CDR3 sequence: CASSQGRLGSYTGELCF. CDR3 DNA sequence: TGCGCCAGCAGCCAAGGAAGGCTAGGCTCATACACCGGGGAGCTGTGTTTT.

This clonotype was detected ten times or more. V gene TRBV2 combines with J gene TRBJ2-2, with unresolved D. Germline V gives CDR1 SNHLY, CDR2 FYNNEI. V lost 6 bases and J lost 8, with 7 bases in between. The length of the CDR3 is 11 residues. In DNA form, the CDR3 reads TGTGCCAGCAGGGCGTTGGGGGAGCTGTTTTTT. It specifies CASRALGELFF. The variable domain in full, with the rest retrieved from reference TRBV2 and TRBJ2-2, is EPEVTQTPSHQVTQMGQEVILRCVPISNHLYFYWYRQILGQKVEFLVSFYNNEISEKSEIFDDQFSVERPDGSNFTLKIRSTKLEDSAMYFCASRALGELFFGEGSRLTVL.

The sample holds many counts of this clonotype. The chain has TRBV30 and TRBJ1-2; 9 nucleotides align to TRBD1. The V gene end was trimmed by 7 bases and the J gene end by 6 bases; junction bases not matched to a gene: 6. This CDR3 region has 12 residues. Germline V gene data show CDR1 as GTSNPN and CDR2 as SVGIG (reference sequence). CDR3 loop: CASNTGGNGYTF. The CDR3 coding sequence is TGTGCCTCCAATACAGGGGGCAATGGCTACACCTTC.

This clonotype was seen ten or more times. The J gene is TRBJ1-3, the V gene TRBV9, with unresolved D. CDR3 size: 15 residues. CDR1 and CDR2 from the germline V gene are SGDLS and YYNGEE. V lost 3 bases and J 0 bases, leaving 10 bases between the germline ends. CDR3 residues: CASSAVPSSGNTIYF. The CDR3 coding sequence is TGTGCCAGCAGCGCCGTTCCGAGCTCTGGAAACACCATATATTTT.

This clonotype was counted at least ten times. The chain links TRBV15 to TRBJ1-1; the D gene is possibly TRBD1 (5 bases). Germline loops: CDR1 LNHNV, CDR2 YYDKDF (reference sequence). The ends were cut back, 6 bases at V and 1 base at J, with 15 bases in the middle. The CDR3 has 15 amino acids. The DNA for the CDR3 is TGTGCCACCAGACCACCCGGGACGGGGAACACTGAAGCTTTCTTT. Amino acids: CATRPPGTGNTEAFF.

V usage is TRBV27 and J usage is TRBJ1-1; no clear D gene. Germline CDR1 MNHEY, CDR2 SMNVEV (reference sequence). The germline V and J ends were trimmed by 8 bases and 3 bases, with 13 bases remaining between them. This CDR3 is 13 amino acids long. CDR3: CASAMPADTEAFF. In nucleotides, the CDR3 is TGTGCCAGCGCAATGCCAGCGGACACTGAAGCTTTCTTT.

This clonotype was seen more than once but under ten times. CDR3 in amino acids: CASSPPTRGWGYTF. The CDR3, as DNA: TGTGCCAGCAGCCCCCCCACCCGGGGGTGGGGCTACACCTTC. The chain has TRBV5-6 and TRBJ1-2; tentative D call: TRBD1 (5 bases). The V gene's germline CDR1 is SGHDT and CDR2 YYEEEE. The CDR3 has 14 amino acids. The germline V and J ends were trimmed by 4 bases and 8 bases, with 18 bases remaining between them.

In this sample, this clonotype turned up many times. This clone may be a read error of a much larger clone one base away. V gene TRBV6-2 or TRBV6-3 combines with J gene TRBJ1-1; D possibly corresponds to TRBD1 (6 bases). The CDR3 runs to 11 residues. V was cut by 4 bases and J by 6 bases, with 6 bases left in between. Germline loops: CDR1 MNHEY, CDR2 SVGEGT. The CDR3 is CASSWGPEAFF. CDR3 sequence (DNA): TGTGCCAGCAGTTGGGGGCCTGAAGCTTTCTTT.